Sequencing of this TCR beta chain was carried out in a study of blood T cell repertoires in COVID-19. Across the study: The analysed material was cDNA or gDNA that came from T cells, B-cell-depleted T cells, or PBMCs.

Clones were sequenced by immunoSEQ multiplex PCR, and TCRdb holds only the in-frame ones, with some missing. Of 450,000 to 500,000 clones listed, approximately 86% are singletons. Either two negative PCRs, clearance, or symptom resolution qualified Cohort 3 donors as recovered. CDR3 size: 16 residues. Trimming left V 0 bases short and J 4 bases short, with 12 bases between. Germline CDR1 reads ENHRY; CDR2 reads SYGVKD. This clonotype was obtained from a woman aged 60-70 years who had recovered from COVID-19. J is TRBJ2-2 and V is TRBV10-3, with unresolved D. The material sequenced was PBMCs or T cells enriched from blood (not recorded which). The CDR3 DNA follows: TGTGCCATCAGTGAGTCCCCTACTAAGATCACCGGGGAGCTGTTTTTT. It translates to CAISESPTKITGELFF.